There are many counts of the clone carrying this TCR beta chain. As yet, its antigen is unknown. The data originate from a study of human T cells and chemical hapten exposure. Overall study: Researchers reported sensitizing an approximately 2 cm by approximately 2 cm upper inner arm skin site with 2% DPC. Study observations and caveats: Significantly more large CDR3 similarity clusters arose among expanded TCRs than among controls.

Via MiXCR, TCRdb re-called the RACE reads, giving one row per CDR3 protein. Found here are 100,000 to 150,000 distinct CDR3 sequences, 11% of them singletons; the top ten hold approximately 2.5%. The sample's time point: patch test 3, about 24 weeks after DPC sensitization. Treatment in this sample: therapeutic diphenylcyclopropenone sensitization with weekly scalp DPC. The CDR3 totals 13 residues. Germline CDR1 reads MNHEY; CDR2 reads SVGAGI. Trimming removed 7 bases at V and 0 bases at J, with 9 bases between. The clonotype was recovered from a woman aged 45-59 years with alopecia areata. Some clones in this sample may be carry-over from other donors' samples. V is TRBV6-5 and J is TRBJ1-1, with D unresolved. The sample in question was whole blood, obtained in connection with sensitization to the hapten diphenylcyclopropenone (DPC). CDR3 sequence reads: CASNAGMNTEAFF. The CDR3, as DNA: TGTGCCAGCAACGCAGGAATGAACACTGAAGCTTTCTTT.